This T cell receptor (beta chain) was observed in a study of T cell responses to AZD1222 COVID-19 vaccine. This clone appeared a single time. TCRdb keeps only in-frame clones here, not all; method: immunoSEQ multiplex PCR. The table has more than 250,000 clones, 90% to 95% seen once; the top ten hold 0.55%. The germline gives CDR1 SGHRS, CDR2 YFSETQ. This CDR3 contains 13 residues. V was clipped by 5 bases and J by 5 bases, with 13 bases between them. This TCR derives from an adult in good health. This material consisted of peripheral blood, taken on day 0 of AZD1222 vaccination. The chain is built from TRBV5-1 and TRBJ1-1, with D uncertain. CDR3 sequence: CASSLDLPTEAFF. The CDR3 DNA reads as TGCGCCAGCAGTCTGGACCTCCCAACTGAAGCTTTCTTT.